This T cell receptor beta chain was sequenced in a study of blood T cell repertoires in COVID-19. Study in general: Both acute and convalescent COVID-19 samples were obtained from the United States, Italy and Spain.

Authors' analysis steps: Using reference gene primer amplification, nucleated cell counts were estimated. Using immunoSEQ multiplex PCR, the repertoire was profiled, and TCRdb retains in-frame clones only, with some absent. V and J calls and clone size are given by that table; D and trimming were obtained from the DNA. In the table there are 120,000 to 150,000 clones, approximately 85% of which are singletons. The sequencing sample was made of peripheral blood. This TCR derives from a man aged 50-59 years with acute or convalescent COVID-19.

CDR3 residues: CASSPREGAPYEQYF. In DNA, the CDR3 is TGTGCCAGCTCACCCCGGGAGGGGGCCCCCTACGAGCAGTACTTC. The rearrangement joins TRBV18 to TRBJ2-7; perhaps TRBD2 as D (8 bases). Per the germline V gene, CDR1 is KGHSH and CDR2 is LQKENI. Trimming took 3 bases from V and 2 from J, leaving 14 bases between them. The CDR3 loop spans 15 amino acids.